This entry describes one T cell receptor beta chain. The antigen is undetermined. The record originates from a study of T cell responses to AZD1222 COVID-19 vaccine. Study-wide results and caveats: The breadth and depth of Spike-specific TCRs increased once two AZD1222 doses had been given.

Only in-frame clones appear in the TCRdb table, and some are missing; sequencing was by immunoSEQ multiplex PCR. The data hold around 91,000 clones, with around nine tenths observed a single time. Germline CDR1 and CDR2: SGHAT and FQDESV (reference sequence). The CDR3 covers 12 residues. Trimming took 5 bases from V and 5 from J, leaving 10 bases between them. The genes are TRBV11-1 and TRBJ2-7; D remains ambiguous. This sample comprised peripheral blood, obtained on day 0 of AZD1222 vaccination. The sequence was collected from an adult in good health. The CDR3 bases are TGTGCCAGCAGCGCGTGGGCTGACGAGCAGTACTTC. This encodes CASSAWADEQYF.